Reported below is one T cell receptor (beta chain). What it recognizes is unknown. This sample stems from a study of OX40 agonist ivuxolimab in advanced cancers. Study-level points and caveats: Clonal expansion was among the lowest in partial responders at 0.1-3.0 mg/kg, especially CD8+. Expanded peripheral T cell antigen specificity was not determined.

Between the trimmed V and J ends, which lost 2 bases and 2 bases, there was a span of 10 bases. The CDR3 is made up of 14 amino acids. The germline V gene has CDR1 ENHRY and CDR2 SYGVKD. The protocol was immunoSEQ multiplex PCR, while the TCRdb copy is restricted to in-frame clones and leaves out a portion. The sample lists around 35,000 clones; about 85% were seen once. This clonotype was obtained from an adult with an advanced solid tumor such as melanoma, head and neck, liver or kidney cancer. The sample consisted of CD4+ or CD8+ T cells sorted from blood, taken in a trial of the OX40 agonist ivuxolimab. J is TRBJ2-7 and V is TRBV10-3, with D possibly TRBD1 on 5 matching bases. The CDR3 coding sequence is TGTGCCATCAGTGAGCCCAGGGCCGCCTACGAGCAGTACTTC. This translates into CAISEPRAAYEQYF.